These T cell receptor beta chains were read from a single sample in a study of blood T cell repertoires in COVID-19. Only in-frame clones appear in the TCRdb table, and some are missing; sequencing was by immunoSEQ multiplex PCR. This table has a few hundred thousand clones, around nine tenths appearing once. Material for sequencing was PBMCs or T cells enriched from blood (not recorded which). The receptors derive from a woman aged 40 to 49 who had recovered from COVID-19. Each CDR3 is given with its conserved first and last residue. The order of the fields is J gene, clone size, V gene, D gene, CDR3 protein, CDR3 DNA. D genes are given only for firm matches. Clone size is shown for a subset of rows, as once, few, many or a class of expanded clone.

j_call: TRBJ2-2; clone_size: -; v_call: TRBV9; d_call: -; cdr3_aa: CASSNGQNTGELFF; cdr3_nt: TGTGCCAGCAGCAACGGACAGAACACCGGGGAGCTGTTTTTT
j_call: TRBJ2-7; clone_size: -; v_call: TRBV6-6; d_call: TRBD1; cdr3_aa: CASSSPRGHEQYF; cdr3_nt: TGTGCCAGCAGCTCACCTAGGGGGCATGAGCAGTACTTC
j_call: TRBJ1-1; clone_size: -; v_call: TRBV20-1; d_call: -; cdr3_aa: CSASKERGTEAFF; cdr3_nt: TGCAGTGCTAGTAAAGAAAGAGGAACTGAAGCTTTCTTT
j_call: TRBJ1-5; clone_size: -; v_call: TRBV6-2/TRBV6-3; d_call: -; cdr3_aa: CASSYSDSLYQPQHF; cdr3_nt: TGTGCCAGCAGTTACTCGGACAGTCTTTATCAGCCCCAGCATTTT
j_call: TRBJ2-7; clone_size: -; v_call: TRBV30; d_call: -; cdr3_aa: CAWSVLRGLEQYF; cdr3_nt: TGTGCCTGGAGTGTACTAAGGGGTCTCGAGCAGTACTTC
j_call: TRBJ1-5; clone_size: -; v_call: TRBV18; d_call: -; cdr3_aa: CASSPSNEGPQHF; cdr3_nt: TGTGCCAGCTCGCCGAGTAACGAGGGACCCCAGCATTTT
j_call: TRBJ2-7; clone_size: -; v_call: TRBV9; d_call: TRBD2; cdr3_aa: CASSPRGAGVDEQYF; cdr3_nt: TGTGCCAGCAGCCCCCGGGGAGCGGGAGTTGACGAGCAGTACTTC
j_call: TRBJ1-1; clone_size: -; v_call: TRBV10-2; d_call: TRBD1; cdr3_aa: CASRSTGRDTEAFF; cdr3_nt: TGCGCCAGCAGGTCGACAGGGCGGGACACTGAAGCTTTCTTT
j_call: TRBJ2-3; clone_size: -; v_call: TRBV3-1/TRBV3-2; d_call: TRBD1; cdr3_aa: CASSQDARGFTDTQYF; cdr3_nt: TGTGCCAGCAGCCAAGATGCCAGGGGGTTCACAGATACGCAGTATTTT
j_call: TRBJ1-2; clone_size: -; v_call: TRBV18; d_call: -; cdr3_aa: CASSPPVRRSYTF; cdr3_nt: TGTGCCAGCTCACCACCGGTGAGGAGGAGCTACACCTTC
j_call: TRBJ2-5; clone_size: -; v_call: TRBV5-6; d_call: -; cdr3_aa: CASSLWTDRETQYF; cdr3_nt: TGTGCCAGCAGCCTTTGGACAGACAGGGAGACCCAGTACTTC
j_call: TRBJ1-3; clone_size: -; v_call: TRBV28; d_call: -; cdr3_aa: CASTPGGTGNTIYF; cdr3_nt: TGTGCCAGCACCCCTGGGGGGACGGGAAACACCATATATTTT
j_call: TRBJ2-1; clone_size: -; v_call: TRBV19; d_call: TRBD1; cdr3_aa: CASSIGETGSYNEQFF; cdr3_nt: TGTGCCAGTAGTATAGGTGAGACAGGGTCCTACAATGAGCAGTTCTTC
j_call: TRBJ2-2; clone_size: -; v_call: TRBV5-1; d_call: -; cdr3_aa: CASSLGRTNTGELFF; cdr3_nt: TGCGCCAGCAGCTTGGGCAGGACTAACACCGGGGAGCTGTTTTTT
j_call: TRBJ1-1; clone_size: -; v_call: TRBV27; d_call: -; cdr3_aa: CASSTIADTEAFF; cdr3_nt: TGTGCCAGCAGTACGATCGCGGACACTGAAGCTTTCTTT
j_call: TRBJ2-2; clone_size: -; v_call: TRBV9; d_call: -; cdr3_aa: CASSAGTQAGELFF; cdr3_nt: TGTGCCAGCAGCGCCGGGACTCAAGCCGGGGAGCTGTTTTTT
j_call: TRBJ2-5; clone_size: -; v_call: TRBV5-8; d_call: TRBD2; cdr3_aa: CASSPGANGGRGETQYF; cdr3_nt: TGTGCCAGTTCCCCCGGGGCCAACGGCGGGAGGGGAGAGACCCAGTACTTC
j_call: TRBJ1-6; clone_size: -; v_call: TRBV11-3; d_call: -; cdr3_aa: CASSFAPSKGENSPLHF; cdr3_nt: TGTGCCAGCAGCTTCGCCCCCTCCAAGGGGGAGAATTCACCCCTCCACTTT
j_call: TRBJ2-1; clone_size: -; v_call: TRBV28; d_call: -; cdr3_aa: CASSSPGLRAYNEQFF; cdr3_nt: TGTGCCAGCAGTTCCCCGGGACTCAGGGCATACAATGAGCAGTTCTTC
j_call: TRBJ2-1; clone_size: -; v_call: TRBV30; d_call: TRBD2; cdr3_aa: CAWSVGGAYNEQFF; cdr3_nt: TGTGCCTGGAGTGTCGGGGGGGCCTACAATGAGCAGTTCTTC
j_call: TRBJ1-1; clone_size: -; v_call: TRBV6-5; d_call: TRBD1; cdr3_aa: CASSPGTGGYTEAFF; cdr3_nt: TGTGCCAGCAGCCCCGGAACAGGGGGCTACACTGAAGCTTTCTTT
j_call: TRBJ2-1; clone_size: -; v_call: TRBV11-3; d_call: -; cdr3_aa: CASSFGRVHNEQFF; cdr3_nt: TGTGCCAGCAGCTTCGGGCGGGTCCACAATGAGCAGTTCTTC
j_call: TRBJ2-1; clone_size: -; v_call: TRBV30; d_call: TRBD2; cdr3_aa: CAWIPREGYNEQFF; cdr3_nt: TGTGCCTGGATCCCCCGGGAGGGGTACAATGAGCAGTTCTTC
j_call: TRBJ2-3; clone_size: once; v_call: TRBV6-6; d_call: TRBD2; cdr3_aa: CASSYVAGGGDTQYF; cdr3_nt: TGTGCCAGCAGTTACGTAGCGGGAGGTGGAGATACGCAGTATTTT
j_call: TRBJ1-1; clone_size: -; v_call: TRBV19; d_call: -; cdr3_aa: CASSNRAVDTEAFF; cdr3_nt: TGTGCCAGTAGTAACAGGGCAGTGGACACTGAAGCTTTCTTT
j_call: TRBJ2-3; clone_size: -; v_call: TRBV30; d_call: TRBD1; cdr3_aa: CAWGAGTGADTQYF; cdr3_nt: TGTGCCTGGGGGGCCGGGACAGGGGCAGATACGCAGTATTTT
j_call: TRBJ2-1; clone_size: -; v_call: TRBV3-1/TRBV3-2; d_call: TRBD2; cdr3_aa: CASSHSSGWVAGVSEQFF; cdr3_nt: TGTGCCAGCAGCCACTCGAGTGGGTGGGTAGCGGGAGTTAGTGAGCAGTTCTTC
j_call: TRBJ2-1; clone_size: -; v_call: TRBV9; d_call: TRBD2; cdr3_aa: CASSVGGGRFNEQFF; cdr3_nt: TGTGCCAGCAGCGTAGGTGGCGGGAGGTTCAATGAGCAGTTCTTC
j_call: TRBJ2-1; clone_size: -; v_call: TRBV24-1; d_call: TRBD2; cdr3_aa: CATSDLTSASYNEQFF; cdr3_nt: TGTGCCACCAGTGACCTGACTAGCGCGTCCTACAATGAGCAGTTCTTC
j_call: TRBJ2-7; clone_size: -; v_call: TRBV2; d_call: TRBD2; cdr3_aa: CASIGTSASYEQYF; cdr3_nt: TGTGCCAGCATAGGGACTAGCGCCTCCTACGAGCAGTACTTC
j_call: TRBJ2-7; clone_size: -; v_call: TRBV28; d_call: -; cdr3_aa: CASSSTSIAEAPYEQYF; cdr3_nt: TGTGCCAGCAGTTCGACTTCTATAGCGGAAGCCCCCTACGAGCAGTACTTC
j_call: TRBJ2-2; clone_size: -; v_call: TRBV24-1; d_call: -; cdr3_aa: CATSDLTGSGGELFF; cdr3_nt: TGTGCCACCAGTGATTTGACAGGATCTGGCGGGGAGCTGTTTTTT
j_call: TRBJ2-7; clone_size: once; v_call: TRBV29-1; d_call: -; cdr3_aa: CSVGGTDYREQYF; cdr3_nt: TGCAGCGTTGGGGGGACGGACTACAGGGAGCAGTACTTC
j_call: TRBJ1-5; clone_size: -; v_call: TRBV30; d_call: -; cdr3_aa: CAWGVSGSQPQHF; cdr3_nt: TGTGCCTGGGGCGTTAGCGGCAGTCAGCCCCAGCATTTT
j_call: TRBJ1-2; clone_size: -; v_call: TRBV12-3/TRBV12-4; d_call: -; cdr3_aa: CASRGAPDGYTF; cdr3_nt: TGTGCCAGCAGGGGGGCTCCGGATGGCTACACCTTC
j_call: TRBJ2-5; clone_size: -; v_call: TRBV5-1; d_call: TRBD1; cdr3_aa: CASSLAGQGQETQYF; cdr3_nt: TGCGCCAGCAGCTTGGCCGGACAGGGTCAAGAGACCCAGTACTTC
j_call: TRBJ2-1; clone_size: -; v_call: TRBV3-1/TRBV3-2; d_call: TRBD1; cdr3_aa: CASSQGDRGRPPEQFF; cdr3_nt: TGTGCCAGCAGCCAAGGGGACAGGGGGCGCCCACCCGAGCAGTTCTTC
j_call: TRBJ2-3; clone_size: -; v_call: TRBV3-1/TRBV3-2; d_call: -; cdr3_aa: CASSQESGQVSTDTQYF; cdr3_nt: TGTGCCAGCAGCCAAGAGTCAGGTCAGGTTAGCACAGATACGCAGTATTTT
j_call: TRBJ2-2; clone_size: few; v_call: TRBV28; d_call: -; cdr3_aa: CASSLRGLKTGELFF; cdr3_nt: TGTGCCAGCAGTTTAAGGGGCTTGAAGACCGGGGAGCTGTTTTTT
j_call: TRBJ1-5; clone_size: -; v_call: TRBV7-2; d_call: -; cdr3_aa: CASSLAGRGDQPQHF; cdr3_nt: TGTGCCAGCAGCTTAGCCGGCAGGGGCGATCAGCCCCAGCATTTT
j_call: TRBJ2-1; clone_size: -; v_call: TRBV5-1; d_call: -; cdr3_aa: CASSLGQALGEQFF; cdr3_nt: TGCGCCAGCAGTTTGGGCCAGGCCCTGGGTGAGCAGTTCTTC
j_call: TRBJ1-1; clone_size: once; v_call: TRBV19; d_call: TRBD1; cdr3_aa: CASSPDRGKTEAFF; cdr3_nt: TGTGCCAGCAGTCCCGACAGGGGAAAGACTGAAGCTTTCTTT
j_call: TRBJ2-1; clone_size: -; v_call: TRBV9; d_call: TRBD2; cdr3_aa: CASSVASGGEQFF; cdr3_nt: TGTGCCAGCAGCGTAGCTAGCGGGGGCGAGCAGTTCTTC
j_call: TRBJ1-5; clone_size: -; v_call: TRBV7-8; d_call: -; cdr3_aa: CASSPQPQNQPQHF; cdr3_nt: TGTGCCAGCAGCCCGCAACCACAGAATCAGCCCCAGCATTTT
j_call: TRBJ2-7; clone_size: -; v_call: TRBV5-4; d_call: TRBD1; cdr3_aa: CASSFGGQGPFYEQYF; cdr3_nt: TGTGCCAGCAGCTTTGGGGGACAGGGGCCCTTCTACGAGCAGTACTTC
j_call: TRBJ2-5; clone_size: -; v_call: TRBV7-8; d_call: TRBD2; cdr3_aa: CASSTQREAPGTQYF; cdr3_nt: TGTGCCAGCAGCACCCAGCGGGAGGCCCCTGGGACCCAGTACTTC
j_call: TRBJ2-7; clone_size: -; v_call: TRBV6-1; d_call: TRBD1; cdr3_aa: CASSVAGGSYEQYF; cdr3_nt: TGTGCCAGCAGTGTAGCAGGGGGTTCCTACGAGCAGTACTTC